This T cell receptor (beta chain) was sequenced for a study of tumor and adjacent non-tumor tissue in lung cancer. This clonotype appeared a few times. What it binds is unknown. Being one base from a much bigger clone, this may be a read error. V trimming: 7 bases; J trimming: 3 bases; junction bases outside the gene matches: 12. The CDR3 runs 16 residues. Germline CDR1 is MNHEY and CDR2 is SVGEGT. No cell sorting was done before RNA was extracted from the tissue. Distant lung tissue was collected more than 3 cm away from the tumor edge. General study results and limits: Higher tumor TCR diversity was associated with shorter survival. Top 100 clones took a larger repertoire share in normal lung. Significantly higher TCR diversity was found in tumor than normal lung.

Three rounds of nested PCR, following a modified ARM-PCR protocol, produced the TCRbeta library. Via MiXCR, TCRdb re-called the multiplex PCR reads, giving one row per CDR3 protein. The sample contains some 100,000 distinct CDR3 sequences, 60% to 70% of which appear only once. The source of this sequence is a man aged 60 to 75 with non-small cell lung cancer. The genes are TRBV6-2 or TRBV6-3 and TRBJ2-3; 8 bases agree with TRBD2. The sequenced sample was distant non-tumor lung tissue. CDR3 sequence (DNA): TGTGCCAGCAACCTAAAACCACTAGCGGCGACAGATACGCAGTATTTT. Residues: CASNLKPLAATDTQYF.